These 18 T cell receptor beta chains originate from one sample sequenced in a study of blood T cell repertoires in COVID-19. The protocol was immunoSEQ multiplex PCR, while the TCRdb copy is restricted to in-frame clones and leaves out a portion. Among 250,000 or so clones listed, 80% to 90% were seen once. The source material was PBMCs or T cells enriched from blood (not recorded which). Source of these receptors: a woman aged 40 to 50 who had been exposed to COVID-19.

This sequence joins TRBV12-3 or TRBV12-4 and TRBJ1-4, with unresolved D. This CDR3 is 13 amino acids long. V lost 4 bases and J 5 bases, leaving 8 bases between the germline ends. CDR3 in DNA: TGTGCCAGCAGTTATTTCAGGAATGAAAAACTGTTTTTT. It translates to CASSYFRNEKLFF.

J is TRBJ2-1 and V is TRBV2, with 13 bases identical to TRBD2. The CDR3 covers 18 residues. J lost 8 bases, V lost 1 base, and 11 bases had no gene match. From germline, CDR1 is SNHLY and CDR2 FYNNEI. In DNA, the CDR3 is TGTGCCAGCAGTGAAGGGGCACTAGCGGGGGGGCGCATCCATGAGCAGTTCTTC. Its protein product is CASSEGALAGGRIHEQFF.

The chain combines TRBV19 with TRBJ1-1; D call uncertain. The CDR3 extends over 14 amino acids. The germline V gene encodes CDR1 LNHDA and CDR2 SQIVND (reference sequence). Trimming removed 6 bases from V and 8 bases from J, with 19 bases in between. The CDR3 reads CASRGFRPVGEAFF. CDR3 coding DNA: TGTGCCAGTAGAGGTTTTAGGCCCGTCGGGGAAGCTTTCTTT.

This CDR3 reads CASRDSSSYEQYF. The CDR3 bases are TGTGCCAGCAGGGACAGCTCCTCCTACGAGCAGTACTTC. The genes are TRBV27 and TRBJ2-7, with D perhaps TRBD1 (6 bases). V shed 6 bases and J shed 0 bases, with 9 bases lying between them. Germline-derived CDR1 and CDR2 are MNHEY and SMNVEV (reference sequence). The CDR3 covers 13 residues.

This rearrangement joins TRBV7-9 to TRBJ1-1, with D unresolved. Germline CDR1 is SEHNR and CDR2 is FQNEAQ (reference sequence). V dropped 4 bases and J dropped 8 bases, with 14 bases sitting between them. The CDR3 length is 13 residues. CDR3 in DNA: TGTGCCAGCAGCTCCCCCGTCGGGTTAGAAGCTTTCTTT. Translated, it gives CASSSPVGLEAFF.

The CDR3 loop is CATSDRTSGSTDTQYF. The CDR3 coding sequence is TGTGCCACCAGTGATAGGACTAGCGGGAGTACAGATACGCAGTATTTT. The J gene is TRBJ2-3, the V gene TRBV24-1; 13 positions match TRBD2. CDR1 and CDR2 from the germline V gene are KGHDR and SFDVKD. Trimming took 3 bases from V and 3 from J; bases not matched to a gene: 2. CDR3 length: 16 residues.

The chain combines TRBV2 with TRBJ1-2; tentative D call: TRBD1 (5 bases). The germline V gene has CDR1 SNHLY and CDR2 FYNNEI. The CDR3 consists of 20 residues. Trimming removed 1 base at V and 2 bases at J, with 26 bases between. CDR3 amino acids: CASSEVGIRRGARGNYGYTF. CDR3 DNA sequence: TGTGCCAGCAGTGAAGTTGGTATTAGGAGGGGCGCACGCGGGAACTATGGCTACACCTTC.

V and J are TRBV5-4 and TRBJ1-1; weak D call: TRBD1 (6 bases). Trimming removed 4 bases at V and 4 bases at J, with 17 bases between. This CDR3 region has 15 residues. Germline CDR1 reads SGHNT; CDR2 reads YYREEE (reference sequence). In DNA form, the CDR3 reads TGTGCCAGCAGCCAACAATCCAACAGGGCCACTGAAGCTTTCTTT. The encoded protein is CASSQQSNRATEAFF.

This chain uses TRBV4-3 with TRBJ1-3; D may be TRBD1 (6 bases). The CDR3 consists of 16 residues. Trimming removed 4 bases from V and 4 bases from J, with 17 bases in between. Germline loops: CDR1 LGHNA, CDR2 YSLEER. CDR3: CASSRADMGAGNTIYF. CDR3 DNA: TGCGCCAGCAGCCGGGCAGACATGGGGGCAGGAAACACCATATATTTT.

The rearrangement joins TRBV2 to TRBJ2-7; 8 bases are a match to TRBD2. This CDR3 is built from 11 residues. J gave up 7 bases and V 7 bases, and 3 bases lay outside the gene matches. Germline lookup yields CDR1 SNHLY and CDR2 FYNNEI. The DNA of the CDR3 is TGTGCCAGCAATCGACTAGCGGAGCAGTACGTC. It encodes CASNRLAEQYV.

The gene calls are TRBV3-1 (or the pseudogene TRBV3-2) and TRBJ2-1; 7 nucleotides align to TRBD2. V trimming: 4 bases; J trimming: 0 bases; junction bases outside the gene matches: 6. Germline V gene sequence: CDR1 LGHDT, CDR2 YNNKEL (reference sequence). The CDR3 runs to 16 residues. The DNA of the CDR3 is TGTGCCAGCAGCCGCTACGGGGGGTCCTCCTACAATGAGCAGTTCTTC. Translating gives CASSRYGGSSYNEQFF.

This chain joins TRBV5-4 and TRBJ2-3; no definite D call. CDR1 is SGHNT, CDR2 YYREEE, per germline (reference sequence). Trimming shortened V by 3 bases and J by 4 bases, and 6 bases separated the two germline ends. The CDR3 length is 12 residues. The chain's CDR3 is CASSSSSDTQYF. CDR3 DNA sequence: TGTGCCAGCAGCTCCTCCTCAGATACGCAGTATTTT. The whole variable domain, remainder taken from reference TRBV5-4 and TRBJ2-3, is ETGVTQSPTHLIKTRGQQVTLRCSSQSGHNTVSWYQQALGQGPQFIFQYYREEENGRGNFPPRFSGLQFPNYSSELNVNALELDDSALYLCASSSSSDTQYFGPGTRLTVL.

This clone was seen once. This chain joins TRBV7-2 and TRBJ1-2; 9 bases agree with TRBD1. The germline gives CDR1 SGHTA, CDR2 FQGNSA. The CDR3 covers 15 residues. V was clipped by 1 base and J by 4 bases; unmatched bases: 4. The CDR3 DNA follows: TGTGCCAGCAGCTTAGAGGGACAGGGTTCCTATGGCTACACCTTC. This gives the protein CASSLEGQGSYGYTF.

The chain couples TRBV7-8 to TRBJ2-5; 11 bases line up with TRBD2. V dropped 5 bases and J dropped 5; count of bases not matched to a gene: 10. Germline CDR1 reads SGHVS; CDR2 reads FQNEAQ. The CDR3 consists of 16 residues. Written as DNA, the CDR3 is TGTGCCAGCAGCCTCCGACTAGCGGGATGGTTGGAGACCCAGTACTTC. It is translated as CASSLRLAGWLETQYF. Together with reference TRBV7-8 and TRBJ2-5, the CDR3 gives the full variable domain: GAGVSQSPRYKVAKRGQDVALRCDPISGHVSLFWYQQALGQGPEFLTYFQNEAQLDKSGLPSDRFFAERPEGSVSTLKIQRTQQEDSAVYLCASSLRLAGWLETQYFGPGTRLLVL.

The J gene is TRBJ2-3, the V gene TRBV7-3; possibly TRBD1 for D (6 bases). The CDR3 has 15 amino acids. The V and J ends lost 1 base and 3 bases respectively, with 11 bases between them. The germline gives CDR1 SGHTA, CDR2 FQGTGA. The CDR3 DNA reads as TGTGCCAGCAGCTTAATGCCACAGGGAACAGATACGCAGTATTTT. This encodes CASSLMPQGTDTQYF.

The rearrangement links TRBV6-4 to TRBJ2-5; TRBD2 matches at 8 bases. V dropped 2 bases and J dropped 4; count of bases not matched to a gene: 6. Germline V CDR1 and CDR2: MRHNA, SNTAGT. The CDR3 runs to 15 residues. CDR3 in amino acids: CASSDGAGGRETQYF. CDR3 sequence (DNA): TGTGCCAGCAGTGACGGGGCGGGAGGAAGAGAGACCCAGTACTTC.

Here the CDR3 reads CASSQGVRYGTEAFF. In nucleotides, the CDR3 is TGTGCCAGCAGCCAAGGGGTCAGGTATGGCACTGAAGCTTTCTTT. The chain recombines TRBV3-1 (or the pseudogene TRBV3-2) with TRBJ1-1; D gene unclear. The CDR3 has 15 residues. The germline V gene has CDR1 LGHDT and CDR2 YNNKEL (reference sequence). The V gene lost 1 base and the J gene lost 4 bases, with 13 bases spanning the gap.

The chain carries TRBV25-1 and TRBJ2-3, with D unclear. This CDR3 is built from 13 residues. CDR1 is MGHDK, CDR2 SYGVNS, per germline. The V and J ends lost 8 bases and 2 bases respectively, with 11 bases between them. The CDR3 DNA reads TGTGCCAGCTATGAGAGTTTCACAGATACGCAGTATTTT. Protein sequence: CASYESFTDTQYF. Supplemented by reference TRBV25-1 and TRBJ2-3, the full variable domain reads EADIYQTPRYLVIGTGKKITLECSQTMGHDKMYWYQQDPGMELHLIHYSYGVNSTEKGDLSSESTVSRIRTEHFPLTLESARPSHTSQYLCASYESFTDTQYFGPGTRLTVL.